Here is one T cell receptor beta chain with its context. These data come from a study of control samples from healthy donors and cancer patients. Trimming left V 3 bases short and J 0 bases short, with 21 bases between. This CDR3 contains 18 residues. CDR1 SEHNR and CDR2 FQNEAQ come from the germline V gene (reference sequence). The repertoire was sequenced with immunoSEQ multiplex PCR; TCRdb's copy has only in-frame clones and lacks some. The table includes more than 100,000 clones, roughly 90% detected once. The sequence derives from a young woman in good health. V and J are TRBV7-9 and TRBJ2-7; D may be TRBD2 (6 bases). What was sequenced was blood. DNA for the CDR3: TGTGCCAGCAGCTTGACCCGGGCCAGGATTAGCGGCTCCTACGAGCAGTACTTC. This gives the protein CASSLTRARISGSYEQYF.